These T cell receptor beta chains were read from a single sample in a study of shared clonotypes between healthy human individuals. TCRdb's copy holds only in-frame clones and misses some; the assay was immunoSEQ multiplex PCR. This sample has under 300,000 clones, with over 60% found just once. The sequenced sample was memory CD4+ T cells sorted from blood. All receptors derive from a man younger than 40 in good health. CDR3s leave out the opening cysteine and the closing phenylalanine or tryptophan. Each record gives: J gene, V gene, CDR3 protein.

TRBJ2-2 | TRBV7-9 | ASSTTGHTGELF
TRBJ1-5 | TRBV2 | ASSTGPLPLYSNQPQH
TRBJ2-5 | TRBV10-2 | ASSDLAGQETQY
TRBJ2-4 | TRBV14 | ASSRGQVAKNIQY
TRBJ1-5 | TRBV2 | ASSEHGRGSNQPQH
TRBJ2-2 | TRBV7-2 | ASRLGQGNTGELF
TRBJ1-2 | TRBV6-6 | ASSYGGNYGYT
TRBJ2-5 | TRBV5-8 | ASSPGIAGVRGETQY
TRBJ2-3 | TRBV7-9 | ASSYDRNTQY
TRBJ2-7 | TRBV2 | ASRLASAAEQY
TRBJ2-5 | TRBV25-1 | ASSEGAGREQETQY
TRBJ2-7 | TRBV19 | ASRKQGPTYEQY
TRBJ2-7 | TRBV14 | ASSLLAYSYEQY
TRBJ2-3 | TRBV4-1 | ASSQGKLEGGDTQY
TRBJ2-3 | TRBV5-4 | ASSLGAGGPADTQY
TRBJ2-3 | TRBV6-5 | ASSLEETQY
TRBJ1-2 | TRBV5-4 | ASSVTGSNYGYT
TRBJ1-1 | TRBV28 | ASSLPGRNTEAF
TRBJ1-5 | TRBV6-5 | ASSYSTGGNQPQH
TRBJ2-3 | TRBV18 | ASSLRLAGSYTDTQY
TRBJ2-5 | TRBV7-9 | ASSLGLAGETQY
TRBJ2-2 | TRBV19 | ASSRQGAFTGELF
TRBJ2-7 | TRBV6-5 | ASSFSGLAGYEQY
TRBJ2-2 | TRBV7-9 | ASSLALRGQGTGELF
TRBJ1-1 | TRBV19 | ASSIRLVGGAAF
TRBJ1-2 | TRBV6-5 | ASFGRAGGYT
TRBJ1-1 | TRBV2 | ASSVRQITEAF
TRBJ2-3 | TRBV5-1 | ASSLGTGERTDTQY
TRBJ2-5 | TRBV2 | ASRKGLAGSETQY
TRBJ2-1 | TRBV18 | ASSSTSGSNGEQF
TRBJ1-2 | TRBV2 | ASSAGQRYGYT
TRBJ2-2 | TRBV28 | ATLTGTRELF
TRBJ2-7 | TRBV7-2 | ASSRDRTSYEQY
TRBJ2-5 | TRBV7-2 | ASSGRTSLRETQY
TRBJ2-3 | TRBV27 | ASSRQEVSDTQY
TRBJ2-1 | TRBV29-1 | SVEDSRSIEQF
TRBJ1-1 | TRBV11-3 | ASSPSRIATEAF
TRBJ2-5 | TRBV4-1 | ASSQDDGNGETQY
TRBJ2-2 | TRBV27 | ASSFGGAVGELF
TRBJ2-7 | TRBV11-3 | ASSLVASHEQY